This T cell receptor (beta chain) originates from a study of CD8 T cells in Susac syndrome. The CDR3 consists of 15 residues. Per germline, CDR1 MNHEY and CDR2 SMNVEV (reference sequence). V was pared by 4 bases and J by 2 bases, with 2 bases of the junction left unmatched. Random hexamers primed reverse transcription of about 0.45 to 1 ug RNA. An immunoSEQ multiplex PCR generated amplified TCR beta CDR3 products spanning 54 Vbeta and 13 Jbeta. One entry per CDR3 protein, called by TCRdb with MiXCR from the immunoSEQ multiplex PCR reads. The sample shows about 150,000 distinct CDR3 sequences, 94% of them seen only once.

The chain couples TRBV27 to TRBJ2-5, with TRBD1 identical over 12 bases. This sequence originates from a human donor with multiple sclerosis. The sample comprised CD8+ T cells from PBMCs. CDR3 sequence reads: CASSWDRGPQETQYF. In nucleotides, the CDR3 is TGTGCCAGCAGTTGGGACAGGGGGCCACAAGAGACCCAGTACTTC.